The entry that follows covers one T cell receptor beta chain sequence. In the PCR, 60 Vbeta and 13 Jbeta primers were used. Method: immunoSEQ multiplex PCR; TCRdb's copy keeps in-frame clones and lacks some. The sample carries about 200,000 clones, 60% to 80% recorded once. The sample comes from a study of cytomegalovirus exposure and HLA in healthy donors. This TCR came from a woman in her thirties in good health and CMV-seronegative. The sample consisted of PBMCs.

CDR3 nucleotides: TGTGCCAGCTCCGGGACAGGGCGCTACGAGCAGTACTTC. Protein: CASSGTGRYEQYF. The chain recombines TRBV28 with TRBJ2-7; 9 bases are a match to TRBD1. V lost 8 bases and J lost 3; bases outside the gene matches: 5. Germline lookup yields CDR1 MDHEN and CDR2 SYDVKM. CDR3 length: 13 amino acids.